A selection of T cell receptor beta chains follows, all from one sample in a study of blood T cell repertoires in COVID-19. Assay used: immunoSEQ multiplex PCR; TCRdb lists only in-frame clones, some missing. This table holds 110,000 or so clones, more than 75% found once. The specimen sequenced was peripheral blood. These TCRs come from a middle-aged woman with acute or convalescent COVID-19. Each CDR3 is given with its conserved first and last residue. The D gene is left open where the match is weak. Not all rows give a size; the values are once, few, many and, for expanded clones, a class.

. TRBJ2-3 TRBV2 . CASKGGPSNTDTQYF TGTGCCAGCAAGGGGGGGCCGAGTAACACAGATACGCAGTATTTT
. TRBJ1-1 TRBV10-3 . CAISGGVNTEAFF TGTGCCATCAGCGGGGGGGTGAACACTGAAGCTTTCTTT
. TRBJ1-2 TRBV7-2 . CASSLGTGNYGYTF TGTGCCAGCAGCTTAGGCACAGGGAACTATGGCTACACCTTC
. TRBJ1-2 TRBV12-3/TRBV12-4 . CASRQYYGYTF TGTGCCAGCAGGCAGTACTATGGCTACACCTTC
TRBD1 TRBJ1-1 TRBV2 . CASGAQGLMNTEAFF TGTGCCAGCGGGGCACAGGGGTTGATGAACACTGAAGCTTTCTTT
TRBD1 TRBJ2-1 TRBV5-1 once CASSLAQGVGLGSYNEQFF TGCGCCAGCAGCTTGGCGCAGGGGGTCGGTCTTGGCTCCTACAATGAGCAGTTCTTC
. TRBJ2-7 TRBV10-3 . CATLARDTPYEQYF TGTGCCACGCTAGCCCGGGACACCCCATACGAGCAGTACTTC
. TRBJ2-1 TRBV6-5 . CATRGAGYNEQFF TGTGCCACCCGGGGGGCGGGCTACAATGAGCAGTTCTTC
. TRBJ2-5 TRBV5-1 once CASSLAFVGAGETQYF TGCGCCAGCAGCTTGGCGTTCGTGGGGGCGGGAGAGACCCAGTACTTC
TRBD2 TRBJ2-7 TRBV5-4 . CASSLDLAVAYEQYF TGTGCCAGCAGCTTGGACCTAGCGGTGGCCTACGAGCAGTACTTC
TRBD1 TRBJ1-1 TRBV19 . CASSIADRDTEAFF TGTGCCAGTAGTATAGCCGACAGGGACACTGAAGCTTTCTTT
TRBD1 TRBJ1-1 TRBV19 once CASSYRGGTEAFF TGTGCCAGTAGTTACAGGGGCGGCACTGAAGCTTTCTTT
. TRBJ2-2 TRBV2 . CASRYRDTLTGELFF TGTGCCAGCAGGTACCGGGACACCCTCACCGGGGAGCTGTTTTTT
. TRBJ2-6 TRBV18 few CASSPGTGANVLTF TGTGCCAGCTCACCAGGGACAGGGGCCAACGTCCTGACTTTC
. TRBJ1-2 TRBV5-1 . CASSLVAGADGYTF TGCGCCAGCAGCTTGGTGGCGGGGGCGGATGGCTACACCTTC
. TRBJ2-6 TRBV7-6 . CASSLGSGSGANVLTF TGTGCCAGCAGCTTAGGTAGTGGTTCTGGGGCCAACGTCCTGACTTTC
TRBD2 TRBJ2-3 TRBV3-1/TRBV3-2 once CASSLSGGSTDTQYF TGTGCCAGCAGCCTCAGCGGGGGTAGCACAGATACGCAGTATTTT
. TRBJ1-3 TRBV9 . CASSVVPGFDTIYF TGTGCCAGCAGCGTAGTTCCCGGGTTTGACACCATATATTTT
. TRBJ2-3 TRBV9 . CASSVRDTQYF TGTGCCAGCAGCGTCCGGGATACGCAGTATTTT
TRBD1 TRBJ1-2 TRBV9 . CASSATGTGPGYTF TGTGCCAGCAGCGCCACCGGGACAGGGCCCGGCTACACCTTC
TRBD2 TRBJ2-3 TRBV10-1 . CASETSGYTDTQYF TGCGCCAGTGAGACTAGCGGTTACACAGATACGCAGTATTTT
. TRBJ2-5 TRBV24-1 . CATSDGRQGRVGETQYF TGTGCCACCAGTGATGGGAGGCAGGGAAGAGTCGGAGAGACCCAGTACTTC
TRBD2 TRBJ2-1 TRBV6-6 . CASLRIAGGEQFF TGTGCCAGCCTAAGGATAGCGGGGGGTGAGCAGTTCTTC
. TRBJ2-1 TRBV14 . CASSQGRSGYYNEQFF TGTGCCAGCAGCCAAGGGAGGTCTGGCTATTACAATGAGCAGTTCTTC
. TRBJ2-7 TRBV7-8 . CASSLALAREAYEQYF TGTGCCAGCAGCTTAGCCCTGGCCAGGGAGGCGTACGAGCAGTACTTC
TRBD1 TRBJ1-2 TRBV10-3 . CAISESPGGAGNYGYTF TGTGCCATCAGTGAGTCTCCAGGGGGCGCCGGGAACTATGGCTACACCTTC